The clone carrying this T cell receptor beta chain was detected ten times or more. What it binds is not known. Germline CDR1 reads SQVTM; CDR2 reads ANQGSEA. The CDR3 contains 15 residues. The trim removed 6 bases at V and 7 bases at J, leaving 14 bases unmatched. The sample is drawn from a study of blood T cells in healthy people across ages. Overall study results and limits: Shifts in expanded clonotypes may have been confounded by donor CMV status, which was unknown. TCR beta diversity per million T cells fell roughly linearly with age. There were more naive CD4+ cells and higher diversity in long-lived donors than in aged donors.

Alongside a J-beta primer mix, a sample-barcoded 5' primer served in a second PCR lasting about 6 to 12 cycles. Each TCR beta cDNA got a 12-nucleotide random molecular identifier. In TCRdb, the 5' RACE reads were re-called with MiXCR into one record per CDR3 protein. This sample yields almost 300,000 distinct CDR3 sequences, of which 27% are seen a single time; 25% to 35% belongs to the top ten. The sample comprised blood. This chain links TRBV29-1 with TRBJ2-1; 8 nucleotides agree with TRBD2. This receptor was taken from a woman in her 70s in good health. CDR3 sequence: CSVGDSGTWLNEQFF. The DNA for the CDR3 is TGCAGCGTGGGGGATAGCGGGACCTGGCTGAATGAGCAGTTCTTC.